Listed below are T cell receptor beta chains from one sample, sequenced in a study of cytomegalovirus exposure and HLA in healthy donors. Profiled with immunoSEQ multiplex PCR; TCRdb holds only in-frame clones, not every one. The repertoire holds 150,000 to 200,000 clones, with 75% to 85% as singletons. The sample was PBMCs. These receptor sequences come from a woman in her fifties or sixties in good health and CMV-seronegative. Each CDR3 is given with its conserved first and last residue. A D gene is named only where the DNA matches it firmly. Expanded clones are given a class, and other clones once, few, many or no size at all.

V	size	D	J	CDR3	DNA
TRBV28	.	TRBD1	TRBJ1-1	CASSPTSTGKTEAFF	TGTGCCAGCAGCCCAACCTCGACAGGGAAAACTGAAGCTTTCTTT
TRBV2	.	.	TRBJ2-7	CASKASLYEQYF	TGTGCCAGCAAGGCTAGTCTTTACGAGCAGTACTTC
TRBV11-3	.	.	TRBJ2-2	CASSLGGNTGELFF	TGTGCCAGCAGCTTAGGAGGGAACACCGGGGAGCTGTTTTTT
TRBV7-2	.	.	TRBJ2-7	CASSPLPFRSSYEQYF	TGTGCCAGCAGCCCCCTCCCCTTTAGGAGCTCCTACGAGCAGTACTTC
TRBV7-2	.	.	TRBJ2-7	CASSPHRAYEQYF	TGTGCCAGCAGCCCCCACCGAGCCTACGAGCAGTACTTC
TRBV13	.	TRBD1	TRBJ1-3	CVSSTRGTAGNTIYF	TGTGTCAGCAGCACCCGAGGGACAGCTGGAAACACCATATATTTT
TRBV2	.	.	TRBJ2-5	CASTRRQLQETQYF	TGTGCCAGCACCCGAAGACAGTTACAAGAGACCCAGTACTTC
TRBV9	.	.	TRBJ2-3	CASSVEKGGLTDTQYF	TGTGCCAGCAGCGTAGAGAAGGGAGGCCTCACAGATACGCAGTATTTT
TRBV7-7	.	.	TRBJ2-5	CASSSEGVGTQYF	TGTGCTAGCAGTAGTGAGGGGGTTGGGACCCAGTACTTC
TRBV28	.	.	TRBJ1-1	CASSLGGDTEAFF	TGTGCCAGCAGCCTTGGGGGGGACACTGAAGCTTTCTTT
TRBV7-2	.	.	TRBJ1-5	CASSFGVQGYQPQHF	TGTGCCAGCAGCTTTGGAGTACAGGGTTATCAGCCCCAGCATTTT
TRBV10-3	.	TRBD2	TRBJ2-7	CAISGGAGGSQYEQYF	TGTGCCATCAGTGGTGGGGCGGGAGGATCTCAGTACGAGCAGTACTTC
TRBV27	.	.	TRBJ2-7	CASSWRKGAFSYEQYF	TGTGCCAGCAGTTGGCGAAAAGGGGCCTTCTCCTACGAGCAGTACTTC
TRBV5-1	.	.	TRBJ1-1	CASSRRGWDTEAFF	TGCGCCAGCAGCCGACGAGGGTGGGACACTGAAGCTTTCTTT
TRBV2	.	TRBD1	TRBJ1-5	CASSEAGRRTGGVRRGNQPQHF	TGTGCCAGCAGTGAAGCGGGGAGAAGGACAGGGGGGGTCCGGAGGGGCAATCAGCCCCAGCATTTT
TRBV28	.	TRBD2	TRBJ2-7	CASSFLGGEQYF	TGTGCCAGCAGTTTTTTGGGAGGGGAGCAGTACTTC
TRBV28	.	.	TRBJ2-7	CASSSAGHEQYF	TGTGCCAGCAGTTCCGCAGGGCACGAGCAGTACTTC
TRBV4-3	few	.	TRBJ1-4	CASSQDAQATNEKLFF	TGCGCCAGCAGCCAAGATGCGCAGGCAACTAATGAAAAACTGTTTTTT
TRBV6-6	few	TRBD1	TRBJ1-1	CASRTTGGTEAFF	TGTGCCAGCAGAACTACAGGGGGCACTGAAGCTTTCTTT
TRBV7-2	.	TRBD2	TRBJ2-3	CASSLGLLAGARGDTQYF	TGTGCCAGCAGCTTAGGATTGTTAGCGGGGGCTCGGGGAGATACGCAGTATTTT
TRBV14	.	TRBD1	TRBJ2-1	CASSLDRGLDNEQFF	TGTGCCAGCAGCCTCGACAGGGGCTTAGACAATGAGCAGTTCTTC
TRBV6-5	few	.	TRBJ1-2	CASSEVGPYGYTF	TGTGCCAGCAGTGAAGTTGGCCCCTATGGCTACACCTTC
TRBV9	.	.	TRBJ1-3	CASSGRGAGGSSGNTIYF	TGTGCCAGCAGCGGGAGGGGAGCCGGAGGGAGCTCTGGAAACACCATATATTTT
TRBV5-1	.	TRBD2	TRBJ2-1	CASSSGTSGHNEQFF	TGCGCCAGCAGCTCCGGGACTAGCGGGCACAATGAGCAGTTCTTC
TRBV2	.	.	TRBJ2-3	CASGTRGSTDTQYF	TGTGCCAGCGGTACGCGCGGTAGCACAGATACGCAGTATTTT
TRBV19	.	TRBD1	TRBJ1-2	CASSRGQGESYGYTF	TGTGCCAGTAGTAGGGGACAGGGAGAAAGCTATGGCTACACCTTC
TRBV6-1	.	TRBD1	TRBJ1-1	CASSEAWQGARTEAFF	TGTGCCAGCAGTGAAGCTTGGCAGGGGGCGCGGACTGAAGCTTTCTTT
TRBV19	.	.	TRBJ1-5	CASRTGTYSNQPQHF	TGTGCCAGTAGGACCGGGACATATAGCAATCAGCCCCAGCATTTT
TRBV29-1	.	.	TRBJ2-6	CSVSGQFPSGANVLTF	TGCAGCGTTTCGGGACAATTTCCCTCGGGGGCCAACGTCCTGACTTTC
TRBV5-5	.	.	TRBJ1-1	CASSPWTRNTEAFF	TGTGCCAGCAGCCCGTGGACAAGGAACACTGAAGCTTTCTTT
TRBV6-1	.	TRBD1	TRBJ2-2	CASRQSTGGTGELFF	TGTGCCAGCAGACAGTCTACAGGGGGCACCGGGGAGCTGTTTTTT
TRBV6-4	.	.	TRBJ1-1	CASTPAPGSEAFF	TGTGCCAGCACCCCCGCTCCCGGGTCTGAAGCTTTCTTT
TRBV29-1	few	.	TRBJ1-2	CSVEDFQGTGYGYTF	TGCAGCGTTGAAGATTTTCAGGGAACCGGCTATGGCTACACCTTC
TRBV7-7	.	.	TRBJ2-5	CASSARQDPVPLQETQYF	TGTGCTAGCAGCGCCCGACAGGACCCCGTCCCCCTCCAAGAGACCCAGTACTTC
TRBV2	.	TRBD1	TRBJ2-3	CASSGTGGFLGYTDTQYF	TGTGCCAGCAGCGGGACAGGGGGCTTTTTGGGATACACAGATACGCAGTATTTT
TRBV25-1	once	.	TRBJ1-1	CASRAGGDFTEAFF	TGTGCCAGCAGGGCGGGTGGGGACTTCACTGAAGCTTTCTTT
TRBV7-2	.	.	TRBJ1-3	CASSPEGTLSGNTIYF	TGTGCCAGCAGCCCCGAGGGCACCCTCTCTGGAAACACCATATATTTT
TRBV19	.	.	TRBJ2-2	CASSPPGWGGQGTGELFF	TGTGCCAGTAGTCCTCCCGGGTGGGGGGGGCAGGGCACCGGGGAGCTGTTTTTT
TRBV29-1	once	.	TRBJ2-1	CSVFLRGPPYNEQFF	TGCAGCGTTTTCCTAAGGGGCCCGCCGTACAATGAGCAGTTCTTC
TRBV4-1	.	.	TRBJ1-2	CASSQGNWQGRGYTF	TGCGCCAGCAGCCAAGGGAACTGGCAGGGCCGTGGCTACACCTTC
TRBV2	.	TRBD1	TRBJ1-5	CASRPGGGSNQPQHF	TGTGCCAGCAGACCAGGGGGAGGAAGCAATCAGCCCCAGCATTTT
TRBV5-4	.	TRBD1	TRBJ1-2	CASSLRGGGSYGYTF	TGTGCCAGCAGCTTGAGAGGGGGCGGAAGCTATGGCTACACCTTC
TRBV9	.	.	TRBJ1-1	CASSFTGHTEAFF	TGTGCCAGCAGCTTTACAGGCCACACTGAAGCTTTCTTT
TRBV28	.	.	TRBJ1-2	CASNRGFGYGYTF	TGTGCCAGCAACCGCGGGTTTGGCTATGGCTACACCTTC
TRBV12-5	.	.	TRBJ1-4	CASGLVTWGERKHEKLFF	TGTGCTAGTGGTTTGGTAACGTGGGGGGAACGAAAACATGAAAAACTGTTTTTT
TRBV18	.	TRBD1	TRBJ2-3	CASSPLPGTGRADTQYF	TGTGCCAGCTCACCACTTCCCGGGACAGGGAGAGCAGATACGCAGTATTTT